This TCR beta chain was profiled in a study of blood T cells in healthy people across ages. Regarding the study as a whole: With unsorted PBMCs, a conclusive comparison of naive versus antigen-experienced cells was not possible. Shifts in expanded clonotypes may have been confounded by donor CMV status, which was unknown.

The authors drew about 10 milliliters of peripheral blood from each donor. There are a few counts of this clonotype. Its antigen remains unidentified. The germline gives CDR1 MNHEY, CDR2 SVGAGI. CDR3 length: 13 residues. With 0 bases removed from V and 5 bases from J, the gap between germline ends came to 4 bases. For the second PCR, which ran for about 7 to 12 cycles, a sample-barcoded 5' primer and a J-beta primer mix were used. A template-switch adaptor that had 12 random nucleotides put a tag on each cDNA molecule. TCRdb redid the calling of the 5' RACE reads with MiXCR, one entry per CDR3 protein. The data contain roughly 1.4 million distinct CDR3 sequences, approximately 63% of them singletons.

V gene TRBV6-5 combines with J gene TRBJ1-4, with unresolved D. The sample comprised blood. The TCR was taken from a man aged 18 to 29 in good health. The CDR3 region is CASSYSRNEKLFF. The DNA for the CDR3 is TGTGCCAGCAGTTACTCCAGGAATGAAAAACTGTTTTTT.